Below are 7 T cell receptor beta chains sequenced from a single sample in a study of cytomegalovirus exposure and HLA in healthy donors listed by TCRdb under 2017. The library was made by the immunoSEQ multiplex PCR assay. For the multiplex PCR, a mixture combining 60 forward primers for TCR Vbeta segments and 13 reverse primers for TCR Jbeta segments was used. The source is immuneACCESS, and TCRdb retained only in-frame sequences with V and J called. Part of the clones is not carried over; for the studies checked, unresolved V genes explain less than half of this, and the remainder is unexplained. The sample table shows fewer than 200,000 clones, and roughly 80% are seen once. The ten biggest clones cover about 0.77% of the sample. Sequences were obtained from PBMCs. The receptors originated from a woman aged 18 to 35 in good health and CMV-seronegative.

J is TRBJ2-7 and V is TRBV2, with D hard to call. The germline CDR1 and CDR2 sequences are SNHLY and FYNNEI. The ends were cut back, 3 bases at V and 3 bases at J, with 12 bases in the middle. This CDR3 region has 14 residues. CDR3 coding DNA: TGTGCCAGCAGTGATGGAGTATACTACTACGAGCAGTACTTC. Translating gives CASSDGVYYYEQYF.

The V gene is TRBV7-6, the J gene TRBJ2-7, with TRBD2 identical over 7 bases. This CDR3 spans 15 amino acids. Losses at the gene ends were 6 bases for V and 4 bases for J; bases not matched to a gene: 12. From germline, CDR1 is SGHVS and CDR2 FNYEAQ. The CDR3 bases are TGTGCCAGCAGTCACAGGACTAGAGGGGTTTACGAGCAGTACTTC. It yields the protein CASSHRTRGVYEQYF. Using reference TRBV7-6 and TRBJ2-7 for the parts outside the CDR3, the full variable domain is GAGVSQSPRYKVTKRGQDVALRCDPISGHVSLYWYRQALGQGPEFLTYFNYEAQQDKSGLPNDRFSAERPEGSISTLTIQRTEQRDSAMYRCASSHRTRGVYEQYFGPGTRLTVT.

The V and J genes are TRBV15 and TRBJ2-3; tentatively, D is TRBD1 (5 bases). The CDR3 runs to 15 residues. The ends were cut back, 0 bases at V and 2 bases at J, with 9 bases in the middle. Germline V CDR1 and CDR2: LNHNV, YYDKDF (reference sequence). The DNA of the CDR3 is TGTGCCACCAGCAGAGATCCCAGGGACACAGATACGCAGTATTTT. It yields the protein CATSRDPRDTDTQYF.

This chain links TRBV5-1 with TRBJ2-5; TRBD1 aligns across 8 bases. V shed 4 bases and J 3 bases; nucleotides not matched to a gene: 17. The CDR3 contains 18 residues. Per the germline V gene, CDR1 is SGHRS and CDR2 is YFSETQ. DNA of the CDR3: TGCGCCAGCAGCCAGACCCTCTTAGCGCCAGGGGGCAAAGAGACCCAGTACTTC. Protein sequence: CASSQTLLAPGGKETQYF.

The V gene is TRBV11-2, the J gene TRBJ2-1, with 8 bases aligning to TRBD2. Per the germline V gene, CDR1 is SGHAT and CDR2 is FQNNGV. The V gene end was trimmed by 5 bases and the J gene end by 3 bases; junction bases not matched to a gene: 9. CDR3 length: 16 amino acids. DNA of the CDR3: TGTGCCAGCAGCCCCCGGTGGCTAGCGGGCTACAATGAGCAGTTCTTC. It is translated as CASSPRWLAGYNEQFF. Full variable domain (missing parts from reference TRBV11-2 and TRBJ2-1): EAGVAQSPRYKIIEKRQSVAFWCNPISGHATLYWYQQILGQGPKLLIQFQNNGVVDDSQLPKDRFSAERLKGVDSTLKIQPAKLEDSAVYLCASSPRWLAGYNEQFFGPGTRLTVL.

The DNA of the CDR3 is TGCGCCAGCAGTGAGACGGGACAGGTTTCCTACGAGCAGTACTTC. Amino acid sequence: CASSETGQVSYEQYF. The V call is TRBV10-2, the J call TRBJ2-7, with 8 bases matching TRBD1. The CDR3 consists of 15 residues. The V segment lost 2 bases and the J segment 1 base; nucleotides outside the gene matches: 4. Germline-derived CDR1 and CDR2 are WSHSY and SAAADI.

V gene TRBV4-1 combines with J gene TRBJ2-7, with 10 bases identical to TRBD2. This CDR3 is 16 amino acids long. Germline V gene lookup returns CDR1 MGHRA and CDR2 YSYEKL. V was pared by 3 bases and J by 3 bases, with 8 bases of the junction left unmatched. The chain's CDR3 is CASSQLLSGGGYEQYF. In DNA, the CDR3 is TGCGCCAGCAGCCAGCTCCTGAGCGGGGGGGGCTACGAGCAGTACTTC.